Detailed here is one TCR beta chain. Losses at the gene ends were 6 bases for V and 6 bases for J; bases not matched to a gene: 12. This CDR3 spans 16 amino acids. CDR1 is MNHEY, CDR2 SVGEGT, per germline. The data belong to a study of blood T cell repertoires in COVID-19. About the study: The analysed material was cDNA or gDNA that came from T cells, B-cell-depleted T cells, or PBMCs.

Authors' data handling: The authors estimated nucleated cell counts from reference gene primer amplification. Using immunoSEQ multiplex PCR, the repertoire was profiled, and TCRdb retains in-frame clones only, with some absent. The V and J calls and clone size were taken over from that table, and D and trimming were inferred from the DNA. The data hold approximately 110,000 clones, with 70% to 90% observed a single time. The sequence was obtained from a human donor in a cohort sampled during active COVID-19. Sequencing was done on a sample of peripheral blood. The rearrangement joins TRBV6-2 or TRBV6-3 to TRBJ2-2; 8 nucleotides align to TRBD2. The DNA of the CDR3 is TGTGCCAGCAGGCCTGCCTCTAGCGGGCGGGCCGGGGAGCTGTTTTTT. Protein sequence: CASRPASSGRAGELFF.